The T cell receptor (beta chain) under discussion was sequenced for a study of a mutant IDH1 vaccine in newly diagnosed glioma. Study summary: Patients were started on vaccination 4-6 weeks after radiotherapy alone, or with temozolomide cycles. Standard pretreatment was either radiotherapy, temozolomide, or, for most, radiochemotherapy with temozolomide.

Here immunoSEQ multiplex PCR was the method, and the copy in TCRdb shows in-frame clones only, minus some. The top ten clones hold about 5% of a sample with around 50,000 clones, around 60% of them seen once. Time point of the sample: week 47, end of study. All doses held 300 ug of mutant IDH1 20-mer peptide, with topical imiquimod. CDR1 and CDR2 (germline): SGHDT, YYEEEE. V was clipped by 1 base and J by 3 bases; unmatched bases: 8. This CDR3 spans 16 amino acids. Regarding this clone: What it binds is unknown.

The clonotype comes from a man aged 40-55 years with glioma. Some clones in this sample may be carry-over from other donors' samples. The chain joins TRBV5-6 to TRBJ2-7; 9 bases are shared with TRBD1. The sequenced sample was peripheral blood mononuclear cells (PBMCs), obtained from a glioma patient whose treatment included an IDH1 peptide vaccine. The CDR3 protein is CASSLTLGTGSYEQYF. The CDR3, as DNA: TGTGCCAGCAGCTTGACCCTCGGGACAGGGAGCTACGAGCAGTACTTC. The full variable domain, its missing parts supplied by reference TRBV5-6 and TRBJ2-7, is DAGVTQSPTHLIKTRGQQVTLRCSPKSGHDTVSWYQQALGQGPQFIFQYYEEEERQRGNFPDRFSGHQFPNYSSELNVNALLLGDSALYLCASSLTLGTGSYEQYFGPGTRLTVT.